Sequencing of this T cell receptor beta chain was carried out in a study of OX40 agonist ivuxolimab in advanced cancers. The overall study: Earlier anti-PD-1, anti-PD-L1 or anti-CTLA-4 therapy was permitted; roughly 42% had received some.

Baseline, cycle 4 day 1, and cycle 7 day 1 were the blood sampling points. The study's findings and limits: Doses of 0.1 to 3.0 mg/kg were accompanied by clonal expansion of CD4+ and CD8+ blood T cells by week 6.

This CDR3 contains 15 residues. Germline V CDR1 and CDR2: MGHRA, YSYEKL. After removal of 0 bases from V and 4 bases from J, the junction contained 3 bases not matched to a gene. The protocol was immunoSEQ multiplex PCR, while the TCRdb copy is restricted to in-frame clones and leaves out a portion. The sample includes some 18,000 clones, roughly 87% of them seen just once. On this clone itself: Its target is not known.

The specimen comprised CD4+ or CD8+ T cells sorted from blood, sampled in a trial of the OX40 agonist ivuxolimab. This clonotype was sampled from an adult with an advanced solid tumor such as melanoma, head and neck, liver or kidney cancer. This chain joins TRBV4-1 and TRBJ2-7, with 10 bases aligning to TRBD2. CDR3: CASSQDGTSVYEQYF. The CDR3 bases are TGCGCCAGCAGCCAAGATGGGACTAGCGTGTACGAGCAGTACTTC.